This T cell receptor (beta chain) derives from a study of T cell responses to AZD1222 COVID-19 vaccine. Study results and caveats: Most donors were white British, females outnumbered males, and clonal diversity was possibly underestimated. Elevations in Spike-specific TCR breadth and depth followed administration of two AZD1222 doses.

Clones were read by immunoSEQ multiplex PCR, and TCRdb kept only the in-frame ones, dropping some. In the table there are some 120,000 clones, about 90% of which are singletons. With regard to this clone: Its antigen is not known.

This CDR3 is built from 16 residues. V was pared by 1 base and J by 7 bases, with 15 bases between. The germline V gene has CDR1 SGHRS and CDR2 YFSETQ. This clonotype was obtained from an adult in good health. Here the sequenced sample was peripheral blood, taken on day 0 of AZD1222 vaccination. This sequence joins TRBV5-1 and TRBJ1-6, with a tentative D call TRBD1 (6 bases). The CDR3 DNA is TGCGCCAGCAGCTTGAGATTGGGGGGCGAAAATTCACCCCTCCACTTT. This gives the protein CASSLRLGGENSPLHF.